This entry concerns a single T cell receptor beta chain. No antigen is known for it. These data belong to a study of cytomegalovirus exposure and HLA in healthy donors. Assay used: immunoSEQ multiplex PCR; TCRdb lists only in-frame clones, some missing. The sample yields 100,000 or so clones, about 95% seen once. This CDR3 has 15 residues. Looked up from germline, CDR1 is SGHTA and CDR2 is FQGNSA. V shed 4 bases and J 4 bases; nucleotides not matched to a gene: 5. General study points: In vitro experiments confirmed that three CMV-associated chains were specific for CMV antigens. According to a subsequent analysis, TCR clusters identified in the first cohort showed a tendency to co-occur across the roughly 130 validation repertoires. A list of 164 TCR beta chains associated with cytomegalovirus was given.

The sequence was collected from a woman in her late teens or twenties in good health and CMV-seronegative. The sequenced material came from PBMCs. The V gene is TRBV7-2, the J gene TRBJ2-7, with 12 bases that match TRBD1. CDR3 protein: CASSWGQGASYEQYF. CDR3 nucleotide sequence: TGTGCCAGCAGCTGGGGACAGGGGGCTTCTTACGAGCAGTACTTC.